The 14 T cell receptor beta chains presented below share a single source sample, sequenced in a study of control samples from healthy donors and cancer patients. Measured with immunoSEQ multiplex PCR; TCRdb has only the in-frame clones, and not every one. The sample lists over 150,000 clones, 90% seen once, with around 1.5% in the top ten. Input material: blood. The receptors originated from a woman in her fifties or sixties in good health.

The chain carries TRBV27 and TRBJ2-7; 12 bases are shared with TRBD2. V trimming: 5 bases; J trimming: 0 bases; junction bases outside the gene matches: 8. Germline V gene sequence: CDR1 MNHEY, CDR2 SMNVEV (reference sequence). The CDR3 totals 17 residues. The chain's CDR3 is CASSPTGLAGDSYEQYF. CDR3 DNA sequence: TGTGCCAGCAGTCCGACGGGACTAGCGGGTGACTCCTACGAGCAGTACTTC.

This rearrangement joins TRBV11-3 to TRBJ1-1, with D hard to call. CDR3 size: 13 residues. CDR1 is SGHNT, CDR2 YENEEA, per germline. Trimming took off 1 base at V and 1 base at J, with 4 bases between the two ends. CDR3 coding DNA: TGTGCCAGCAGCTTAGCGTGGAACACTGAAGCTTTCTTT. This sequence encodes CASSLAWNTEAFF.

The chain recombines TRBV20-1 with TRBJ1-5; D remains unclear. The CDR3 sequence is 13 residues long. Germline V CDR1 and CDR2: DFQATT, SNEGSKA (reference sequence). Trimming took 3 bases from V and 3 from J, leaving 9 bases between them. CDR3 in amino acids: CSASWRINQPQHF. The DNA of the CDR3 is TGCAGTGCTAGTTGGCGGATCAATCAGCCCCAGCATTTT.

The chain is built from TRBV12-3 or TRBV12-4 and TRBJ1-2; D uncertain. V was cut by 7 bases and J by 4 bases, with 10 bases left in between. The length of the CDR3 is 12 residues. The CDR3 loop is CASTSSLYGYTF. Here the CDR3 DNA reads TGTGCCAGCACCTCCTCCCTCTATGGCTACACCTTC.

CDR3 DNA: TGTGCCAGCAGCGTAGGTCTCCCAGCGGCCGGGGAGCTGTTTTTT. The encoded protein is CASSVGLPAAGELFF. The chain combines TRBV9 with TRBJ2-2, with TRBD2 as a possible D gene (5 bases). The CDR3 contains 15 residues. Germline V gene lookup returns CDR1 SGDLS and CDR2 YYNGEE. V lost 0 bases and J 6 bases, leaving 12 bases between the germline ends.

This chain connects TRBV5-1 to TRBJ1-3; no definite D call. Trimming cost V 0 bases and J 7 bases, with 11 bases left between them. The CDR3 is made up of 14 amino acids. Germline V CDR1 and CDR2: SGHRS, YFSETQ. The CDR3 region has the DNA TGCGCCAGCAGCTTGGACGTGAAAGGGAACACCATATATTTT. It is translated as CASSLDVKGNTIYF. Filled out from reference TRBV5-1 and TRBJ1-3, the complete variable domain reads KAGVTQTPRYLIKTRGQQVTLSCSPISGHRSVSWYQQTPGQGLQFLFEYFSETQRNKGNFPGRFSGRQFSNSRSEMNVSTLELGDSALYLCASSLDVKGNTIYFGEGSWLTVV.

The chain carries TRBV10-3 and TRBJ2-2; no reliable D call. Germline assignment: CDR1 ENHRY and CDR2 SYGVKD. V was trimmed by 7 bases and J by 0 bases, leaving 9 bases between them. This CDR3 spans 14 amino acids. The CDR3 nucleotides are TGTGCCATCAAGAAGCTAACGAACACCGGGGAGCTGTTTTTT. This sequence encodes CAIKKLTNTGELFF.

This clone was found once. J is TRBJ2-2 and V is TRBV27; perhaps TRBD2 as D (6 bases). The CDR3 contains 14 residues. The germline gives CDR1 MNHEY, CDR2 SMNVEV (reference sequence). Trimming left V 6 bases short and J 6 bases short, with 14 bases between. The CDR3 is CASRPGLRPGELFF. The CDR3 DNA reads TGTGCCAGCAGGCCGGGACTTAGACCCGGGGAGCTGTTTTTT.

This chain links TRBV19 with TRBJ2-3; D gene ambiguous. The CDR3 consists of 13 residues. Germline V gene data show CDR1 as LNHDA and CDR2 as SQIVND (reference sequence). The V and J ends lost 7 bases and 2 bases respectively, with 10 bases between them. CDR3 loop: CASKLGNTDTQYF. Here the CDR3 DNA reads TGTGCCAGTAAGTTAGGGAACACAGATACGCAGTATTTT.

The chain joins TRBV14 to TRBJ1-1; perhaps TRBD1 as D (6 bases). Germline-derived CDR1 and CDR2 are SGHDN and FVKESK. V gave up 0 bases and J gave up 3 bases, with 14 bases separating them. The CDR3 is made up of 16 amino acids. CDR3 amino acids: CASSQERGGADTEAFF. The CDR3 bases are TGTGCCAGCAGCCAAGAACGGGGGGGCGCGGACACTGAAGCTTTCTTT.

This chain joins TRBV6-6 and TRBJ1-4, with unresolved D. Germline V gene sequence: CDR1 MNHNY, CDR2 SVGAGI (reference sequence). Trimming left V 6 bases short and J 8 bases short, with 10 bases between. The CDR3 runs to 12 residues. The CDR3 sequence is CASRTYREKLFF. In DNA, the CDR3 is TGTGCCAGCAGGACATACAGAGAAAAACTGTTTTTT.

Only one count was recorded for this clone. The rearrangement uses TRBV7-9 and TRBJ1-4, with D perhaps matching TRBD1 (5 bases). Trimming removed 0 bases at V and 8 bases at J, with 13 bases between. Germline V gene lookup returns CDR1 SEHNR and CDR2 FQNEAQ (reference sequence). The CDR3 extends over 15 amino acids. The DNA of the CDR3 is TGTGCCAGCAGCTTAGCGACGGGGGTTCAGGAAAAACTGTTTTTT. It encodes CASSLATGVQEKLFF.

The chain joins TRBV19 to TRBJ2-1, with TRBD2 matching 7 bases. Germline loops: CDR1 LNHDA, CDR2 SQIVND (reference sequence). V dropped 2 bases and J dropped 8; count of bases not matched to a gene: 12. CDR3 length equals 16 residues. The CDR3: CASSISSRGSSDEQFF. In DNA form, the CDR3 reads TGTGCCAGTAGTATATCGTCCCGCGGGAGTTCCGATGAGCAGTTCTTC.

V is TRBV5-4 and J is TRBJ2-5; no reliable D call. Trimming took 2 bases from V and 4 from J, leaving 9 bases between them. In germline, CDR1 is SGHNT, CDR2 YYREEE (reference sequence). The CDR3 totals 13 residues. The CDR3, as DNA: TGTGCCAGCAGCTTAGACCCTGTAGAGACCCAGTACTTC. As protein: CASSLDPVETQYF.